This T cell receptor (beta chain) is drawn from a study of T cells in Graves' hyperthyroidism and ophthalmopathy (dated by TCRdb to the late 2010s). For the wider study: Peripheral blood samples were taken at initial diagnosis, before any treatment was given. The 95 to 100 discovery patients were randomly divided into training and test sets at a 7:3 ratio. The study also compared thyroid tissue and blood T-cell repertoires from a handful of Graves' hyperthyroidism patients. The paper describes TCR Vbeta CDR3 sequencing of 120 to 150 peripheral blood samples, made up of 43 ophthalmopathy patients, roughly 72 hyperthyroidism patients and approximately 17 progressor patients. Following sampling, methimazole starting at 30 mg daily was given to hyperthyroidism patients, and high-dose intravenous methylprednisolone was given to ophthalmopathy patients. TCR V-J signatures able to tell the groups apart were searched for in a discovery cohort of approximately 95 patients, of whom fewer than 45 had Graves' ophthalmopathy and about 55 had stable Graves' hyperthyroidism. An independent validation cohort of 18 to 20 hyperthyroidism patients and 17 patients who later progressed to ophthalmopathy tested prospective prediction of ophthalmopathy. The full study reports these points: A model built on a 13 V-J signature distinguished ophthalmopathy from stable hyperthyroidism, reaching 85% to 90% sensitivity and 81.08% specificity in cross-validation and 80%/75% in testing. Blood samples also contained most of the expanded thyroid clonotypes (frequency above 0.001), which suggests that blood repertoires may reflect thyroid immune responses. No statistical method was used to set the sample size in advance, and investigators knew the group allocation. In validation, the model predicted progression to ophthalmopathy with 60% to 71% sensitivity and less than 80% specificity, a median of roughly seven months before onset.

This clonotype came up once. The antigen it recognizes is unknown. It has no much larger one-base neighbor in the sample; base qualities were not kept. Single-read evidence is weak. Amplification of TCR beta CDR3 regions was carried out from RNA transcripts. The first round of RT-PCR for the TCR CDR3 was performed with the HTBI primer set and the Qiagen OneStep RT-PCR kit. A second multiplex PCR round built the libraries, followed by size selection and purification. Libraries were sequenced paired-end with 100 bp reads on an Illumina HiSeq2000. The original methods were these. SOAPnuke was used to process the raw data, removing reads that contained adapters or uncalled bases, had a mean Phred below 15, or lacked an exact match to the constant primer or identifier. High-quality paired reads were merged with COPE v1.2.5, and unique nucleotide sequences were defined as clonotypes. MiTCR v1.1 was used to align clonotypes to the IMGT TRBV, TRBD and TRBJ reference segments. Only V-J combinations with frequency above 0.0001, covering about 99% of repertoires, were analysed. A TCS score was defined as the ratio of F50 (clonal expansion) to E x V (chaos), with BLOSUM62-based TCRdist applied between CDR3 peptides within each V-J. Welch's t-statistics and random forest reduced around 520 V-J features to about 13, which were used in a naive Bayes classifier (R e1071). Clones were called with MiXCR by TCRdb after fastp trimmed the public reads at Q25, and only in-frame beta chains were retained. Every entry covers one CDR3 protein and lists the most common genes and DNA from its rows. The V and J calls were determined by TCRdb, not by the authors. The sample includes a few hundred thousand distinct CDR3 sequences, with approximately 15% observed a single time. Roughly 6.2% of the sample is in the top ten clones.

Hyperthyroidism patients were newly diagnosed, with disease duration under 2 months, and aged 18 to 65 years. Any patient with an uncontrolled infection, another autoimmune disease, pregnancy or lactation was excluded. Diagnoses were based on clinical symptoms, serum thyroxine and TRAb, thyroid ultrasound and orbital computed tomography. Blood from progressor patients was drawn when they were first diagnosed with hyperthyroidism, before any ophthalmopathy symptoms appeared. Ficoll-Paque density gradient centrifugation was used to isolate PBMCs from approximately 11 ml of fresh peripheral blood. Patients classed as progressors first received a Graves' hyperthyroidism diagnosis and then went on to develop ophthalmopathy during follow-up. Total RNA was extracted using Trizol reagent, and RNA quality was assessed on an Agilent 2100 Bioanalyzer. V has 1 base trimmed and J has 3 bases trimmed; junction bases matching no gene number 11. Reading the germline V gene (reference sequence) gives CDR1 DFQATT and CDR2 SNEGSKA. Spanning cysteine to phenylalanine, the CDR3 consists of 18 amino acids. The kept DNA is CDR3 alone, 54 bases in frame from the first base.

Here the chain combines TRBV20-1 and TRBJ2-2, with 10 bases aligning to TRBD2. The sequence was collected from a woman aged 25 to 39 with Graves' hyperthyroidism that later progressed to Graves' ophthalmopathy. The sequenced sample consisted of blood. Read as DNA, the sequence is TGCAGTGCTAGAGGATCTAGCGGGAGCGTTTTCGACACCGGGGAGCTGTTTTTT. Translation gives CSARGSSGSVFDTGELFF.